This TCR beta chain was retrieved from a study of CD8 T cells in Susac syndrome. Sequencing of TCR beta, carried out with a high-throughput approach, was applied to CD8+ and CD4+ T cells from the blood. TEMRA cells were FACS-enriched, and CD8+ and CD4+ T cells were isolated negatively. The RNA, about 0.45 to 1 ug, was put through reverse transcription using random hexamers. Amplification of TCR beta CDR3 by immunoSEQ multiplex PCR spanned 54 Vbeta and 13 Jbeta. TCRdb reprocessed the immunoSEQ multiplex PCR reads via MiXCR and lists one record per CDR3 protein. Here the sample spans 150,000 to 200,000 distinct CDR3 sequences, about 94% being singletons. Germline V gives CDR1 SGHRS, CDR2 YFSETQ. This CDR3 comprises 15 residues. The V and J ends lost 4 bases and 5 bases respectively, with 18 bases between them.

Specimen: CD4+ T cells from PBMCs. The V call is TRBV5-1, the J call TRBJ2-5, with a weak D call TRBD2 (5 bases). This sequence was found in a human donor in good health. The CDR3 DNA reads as TGCGCCAGCAGCCCCTCCGGGAACTTTGGGGAGACCCAGTACTTC. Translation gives CASSPSGNFGETQYF.